This T cell receptor beta chain was captured in a study of cytomegalovirus exposure and HLA in healthy donors. Sequenced by immunoSEQ multiplex PCR; TCRdb stores in-frame clones only, minus some. The sample carries more than 150,000 clones, approximately 90% recorded once. This clone is a singleton in its sample. The CDR3 consists of 14 residues. The V gene's germline CDR1 is SGHRS and CDR2 YFSETQ. Trimming stripped 0 bases from V and 3 bases from J, with 8 bases between. Sequenced: PBMCs. The V and J genes are TRBV5-1 and TRBJ2-3, with D hard to call. The receptor comes from a man aged 18 to 29 in good health and CMV-seronegative. Written as DNA, the CDR3 is TGCGCCAGCAGCTTGGACGACACTACAGATACGCAGTATTTT. This gives the protein CASSLDDTTDTQYF.